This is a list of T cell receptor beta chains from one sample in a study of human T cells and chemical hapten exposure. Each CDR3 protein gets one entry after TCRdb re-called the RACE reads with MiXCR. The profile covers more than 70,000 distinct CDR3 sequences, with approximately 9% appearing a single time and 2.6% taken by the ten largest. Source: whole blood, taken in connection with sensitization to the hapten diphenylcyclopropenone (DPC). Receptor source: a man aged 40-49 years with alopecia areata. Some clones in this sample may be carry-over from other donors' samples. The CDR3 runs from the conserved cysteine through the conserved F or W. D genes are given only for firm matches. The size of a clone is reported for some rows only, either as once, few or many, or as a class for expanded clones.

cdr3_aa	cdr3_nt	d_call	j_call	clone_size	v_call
CASSLPDLISEQFF	TGCGCCAGCAGCTTGCCCGATTTGATTAGTGAGCAGTTCTTC	.	TRBJ2-1	.	TRBV5-1
CASSRSSTDTQYF	TGTGCCAGCAGCCGTTCTAGCACAGATACGCAGTATTTT	.	TRBJ2-3	many	TRBV13
CASSFALAGVSTDTQYF	TGTGCCAGCAGCTTCGCCCTAGCGGGAGTCAGCACAGATACGCAGTATTTT	TRBD2	TRBJ2-3	few	TRBV6-2/TRBV6-3
CASRGADTQYF	TGTGCCAGCCGGGGCGCCGATACGCAGTATTTT	.	TRBJ2-3	.	TRBV6-2/TRBV6-3
CASSLGGASSTEAFF	TGTGCCAGCAGCTTAGGCGGGGCGAGTAGCACTGAAGCTTTCTTT	.	TRBJ1-1	many	TRBV13
CASSQDLTGPQHF	TGTGCCAGCAGCCAAGACCTGACCGGTCCCCAGCATTTT	.	TRBJ1-5	many	TRBV11-1
CASKSWLAEINEQFF	TGTGCCAGCAAGTCGTGGCTAGCGGAGATTAATGAGCAGTTCTTC	TRBD2	TRBJ2-1	many	TRBV6-2/TRBV6-3
CASSLGRGADTQYF	TGTGCCAGCAGTTTAGGTAGGGGCGCAGATACGCAGTATTTT	.	TRBJ2-3	many	TRBV27
CSAPEDYQETQYF	TGCAGTGCTCCCGAGGACTATCAAGAGACCCAGTACTTC	.	TRBJ2-5	many	TRBV20-1
CASSLGTVNNEQFF	TGTGCCAGCAGCCTTGGGACAGTCAACAATGAGCAGTTCTTC	TRBD1	TRBJ2-1	few	TRBV5-4
CASSRTNTEAFF	TGTGCCAGCAGCCGCACGAACACTGAAGCTTTCTTT	.	TRBJ1-1	.	TRBV7-9
CASSPGVYGYTF	TGTGCCAGCAGCCCAGGGGTCTATGGCTACACCTTC	.	TRBJ1-2	.	TRBV11-2
CASSLKKENTEAFF	TGTGCCAGCAGCTTAAAAAAAGAGAACACTGAAGCTTTCTTT	.	TRBJ1-1	many	TRBV7-9
CASTGTTNYGYTF	TGTGCCAGCACCGGCACCACTAACTATGGCTACACCTTC	.	TRBJ1-2	many	TRBV5-8